Below, 19 T cell receptor beta chains from the same sample are listed, as sequenced in a study of T cells expressing NK-cell markers. Reprocessing the 5' RACE reads, TCRdb reports a single entry for every CDR3 protein and omits DNA. Its table records fewer than 400,000 distinct CDR3 sequences. The specimen was blood T cells: a sorted CD56 or NKG2C T cell subset, CD4+ or CD8+ T cells, or bulk PBMC T cells (not recorded which). These receptor sequences come from a man aged 18-75 years in good health.

V usage is TRBV7-2 and J usage is TRBJ1-1; TCRdb gives TRBD1 as the D gene, but with no DNA this cannot be confirmed. CDR1 is SGHTA, CDR2 FQGNSA, per germline. The CDR3 covers 15 residues. The CDR3 is CASSPGHARGTEAFF.

The chain joins TRBV4-2 to TRBJ1-5. The CDR3 length is 17 residues. Germline values: CDR1 LGHNA, CDR2 YNFKEQ. CDR3 region: CASSPNLGYFSNQPQHF.

The chain uses TRBV20-1 and TRBJ1-3. Germline CDR1 DFQATT, CDR2 SNEGSKA (reference sequence). The CDR3 runs 13 residues. CDR3 loop: CSARGTIGNTIYF.

V is TRBV20-1 and J is TRBJ2-3; TCRdb selects TRBD1, and the lack of DNA leaves this call unchecked. In germline, CDR1 is DFQATT, CDR2 SNEGSKA (reference sequence). There are 15 residues in the CDR3. CDR3 loop: CSANSGQGASDTQYF.

V usage is TRBV6-1 and J usage is TRBJ1-5. The CDR3 covers 14 residues. CDR1 MNHNS and CDR2 SASEGT come from the germline V gene. The CDR3 loop reads CASSPSDSNQPQHF.

The chain carries TRBV28 and TRBJ1-4; TCRdb names TRBD1, which stays unverified in the absence of DNA. CDR3 size: 15 residues. Germline V lookup: CDR1 MDHEN, CDR2 SYDVKM. This CDR3 is CASRGTGRRNEKLFF.

J is TRBJ2-1 and V is TRBV29-1; TCRdb returns TRBD2, unconfirmable since there is no DNA. The germline gives CDR1 SQVTM, CDR2 ANQGSEA. This CDR3 contains 16 residues. CDR3 residues: CSVFSGGASRYNEQFF.

The chain links TRBV29-1 to TRBJ2-5; with no DNA, the TCRdb D assignment of TRBD2 cannot be verified. Looked up from germline, CDR1 is SQVTM and CDR2 is ANQGSEA. CDR3 length: 16 amino acids. CDR3 sequence reads: CSIFGTSGLYQETQYF.

The genes are TRBV5-1 and TRBJ1-5; without DNA, the TCRdb call of TRBD1 cannot be checked. CDR1 and CDR2 (germline): SGHRS, YFSETQ. The CDR3 has 16 amino acids. The CDR3 protein is CASSPGTGYSNQPQHF. Drawing the rest from reference TRBV5-1 and TRBJ1-5, the complete variable domain is KAGVTQTPRYLIKTRGQQVTLSCSPISGHRSVSWYQQTPGQGLQFLFEYFSETQRNKGNFPGRFSGRQFSNSRSEMNVSTLELGDSALYLCASSPGTGYSNQPQHFGDGTRLSIL.

The chain uses TRBV7-2 and TRBJ2-1. CDR3 length equals 11 residues. Germline values: CDR1 SGHTA, CDR2 FQGNSA. This chain's CDR3 is CASSLLWEQFF.

J is TRBJ2-1 and V is TRBV28. The germline gives CDR1 MDHEN, CDR2 SYDVKM. The CDR3 loop spans 14 amino acids. CDR3 sequence reads: CASRSPFPYNEQFF. Based on the CDR3 plus reference TRBV28 and TRBJ2-1, the full variable domain is DVKVTQSSRYLVKRTGEKVFLECVQDMDHENMFWYRQDPGLGLRLIYFSYDVKMKEKGDIPEGYSVSREKKERFSLILESASTNQTSMYLCASRSPFPYNEQFFGPGTRLTVL.

The chain carries TRBV10-3 and TRBJ1-2; as DNA is missing, the TRBD1 call by TCRdb cannot be tested. The CDR3 covers 12 residues. Germline loops: CDR1 ENHRY, CDR2 SYGVKD. The CDR3 loop is CAISESQGSYTF.

V usage is TRBV5-1 and J usage is TRBJ2-7; TCRdb proposes TRBD1, but this gene call is untestable without DNA. The length of the CDR3 is 14 residues. Germline values: CDR1 SGHRS, CDR2 YFSETQ. CDR3 loop: CASSLLDRVSEQYF.

V gene TRBV16 combines with J gene TRBJ1-5. The CDR3 spans 16 residues. Germline assignment: CDR1 KGHSY and CDR2 FQNENV. The chain's CDR3 is CASSQMRGASNQPQHF.

The chain recombines TRBV15 with TRBJ2-7; TCRdb's assignment of TRBD1 cannot be checked, as there is no DNA. Germline V gives CDR1 LNHNV, CDR2 YYDKDF (reference sequence). The CDR3 contains 15 residues. CDR3 protein: CATSREGGARYEQYF.

V usage is TRBV4-1 and J usage is TRBJ1-4; TCRdb designates TRBD1, a call that cannot be tested without DNA. Per germline, CDR1 MGHRA and CDR2 YSYEKL. This CDR3 comprises 16 residues. CDR3 loop: CASSQASGGGGEKLFF.

The genes are TRBV2 and TRBJ1-1. The CDR3 totals 11 residues. The germline CDR1 and CDR2 sequences are SNHLY and FYNNEI. CDR3 sequence: CASGVNTEAFF.

This sequence joins TRBV20-1 and TRBJ2-2. CDR1 is DFQATT, CDR2 SNEGSKA, per germline (reference sequence). The CDR3 runs to 14 residues. CDR3 region: CSARGYSLTGELFF.

V is TRBV6-1 and J is TRBJ1-5; TCRdb indicates TRBD1, and absent DNA this call remains unverified. In germline, CDR1 is MNHNS, CDR2 SASEGT. CDR3 length: 14 residues. This chain's CDR3 is CASSLRRTAQPQHF.